One T cell receptor beta chain is described in this entry. Profiling relied on immunoSEQ multiplex PCR, and the TCRdb table lists in-frame clones only, not all of them. This table has fewer than 500,000 clones, 85% to 90% appearing once. The data stem from a study of blood T cell repertoires in COVID-19. Study details: T cells, B-cell-depleted T cells, or PBMCs provided the cDNA or gDNA that served as material.

This study enrolled people aged about 18 to 90 from around 26 US geographic areas. This CDR3 comprises 15 residues. The germline V gene has CDR1 KGHDR and CDR2 SFDVKD. Trimming took 4 bases from V and 4 from J; bases not matched to a gene: 4. The gene calls are TRBV24-1 and TRBJ2-7; 12 bases line up with TRBD2. Sequences were obtained from PBMCs or T cells enriched from blood (not recorded which). This clonotype was obtained from a woman aged 25 to 39 with acute COVID-19. The CDR3 DNA reads TGTGCCACCAGTGACCCGACTAGCGGGGGTTACGAGCAGTACTTC. Residues: CATSDPTSGGYEQYF.